This T cell receptor (beta chain) derives from a study of blood T cell repertoires in COVID-19 (TCRdb year 2020). General notes on the study: Collaborator samples came from the United States, Italy and Spain and covered acute and convalescent phases of COVID-19. The prospective study material was composed of cDNA or gDNA derived from T cells, B-cell-depleted T cells, or PBMCs. Subjects who had been exposed to COVID-19, were actively infected with it, or had recovered from it provided the deeply sampled blood TCRbeta repertoires that made up the dataset. The repertoires were released in a freely available public database meant as a resource for research on the immune response to SARS-CoV-2. The samples were drawn from the first 160 participants of the ongoing ImmuneRACE study and from over a thousand subjects provided by 6 global collaborators. Sample metadata almost always included a de-identified subject ID, COVID-19 status, age in years and sex. Where available, HLA class I and class II types were obtained from metadata supplied by the sample provider rather than from assay-based typing.

From the cysteine up to the phenylalanine, the CDR3 has a length of 16 residues. Only the CDR3 portion is preserved as DNA: 48 bases, with reading frame beginning at the first base. Ends trimmed: V by 2 bases, J by 6 bases; bases unmatched to a gene: 5. Reading the germline V gene gives CDR1 MGHDK and CDR2 SYGVNS. The paper's findings and limits, for the study overall: Clinical and demographic metadata were provided uncurated, with the amount varying by source and participant.

TCRbeta CDR3 regions were amplified from genomic DNA using the immunoSEQ Assay, a bias-controlled multiplex PCR. For the original study's pipeline: Within the assay, amplification of reference gene primers was used to estimate how many nucleated cells each sample contained. To quantify the absolute abundance of each unique TCRbeta CDR3 rearrangement, sequence reads were collapsed and filtered. Productive Simpson clonality was computed per sample as the square root of Simpson's diversity index over productive rearrangements. Not all clones reach the TCRdb copy of this immuneACCESS table, which keeps in-frame sequences only. Checked studies attribute under half of the gap to unresolved V genes and leave the rest unexplained. The D gene and trimming were derived from the DNA, and the V and J assignments and clone size from that table. A total of under 250,000 clones appear in this sample, about 88% of them only once. The leading ten clones occupy 2.5% to 3% of the sample.

Concerning this clone: Its antigen is unknown. Base-call qualities are not available, and no considerably larger clone is one nucleotide away.

Each collaborating institution followed its own protocols to collect whole blood in K2EDTA tubes. For TCRbeta analysis, collaborators shipped samples in one of three forms: frozen whole blood, isolated PBMCs, or DNA extracted from either of those sample types. The sequenced material came from peripheral blood. The sequence links TRBV25-1 to TRBJ2-2; 11 bases in the junction line up with TRBD2. This TCR was sampled from a woman between 55 and 75 years old with acute or convalescent COVID-19. CDR3 protein: CASSEASGRKAGELFF. The nucleotide sequence is given as TGTGCCAGCAGTGAAGCTAGCGGGAGGAAGGCCGGGGAGCTGTTTTTT.